This note documents a single T cell receptor (beta chain) sequence. The antigen remains undetermined. MiXCR, applied by TCRdb to the RACE reads, yields one record per CDR3 protein. The data show approximately 110,000 distinct CDR3 sequences, 9.5% to 12% seen once. This specimen belongs to a study of human T cells and chemical hapten exposure. Broader study findings: Patch test score was positively correlated with the counts of PT1 expanded TCRs. Following DPC sensitization, TCRs present above 1 in 1000 frequency showed no change. It was expanded TCRs that formed significantly more large CDR3 similarity clusters than controls did.

Noted time point: patch test 1, 2 weeks after DPC sensitization. This sample's treatment: therapeutic diphenylcyclopropenone sensitization with weekly scalp DPC. Germline trimming cut 5 bases from V and 0 bases from J; bases unmatched to any gene: 3. The CDR3 loop spans 15 amino acids. Germline V gives CDR1 MNHEY, CDR2 SVGEGT. Sequencing used whole blood, obtained in connection with sensitization to the hapten diphenylcyclopropenone (DPC). The rearrangement links TRBV6-2 or TRBV6-3 to TRBJ1-5, with 8 positions matching TRBD1. This clonotype was obtained from a woman in her forties with alopecia areata. Some clones in this sample may be carry-over from other donors' samples. The CDR3 spells CASSTTGDSNQPQHF. The CDR3 DNA sequence: TGTGCCAGCAGTACGACAGGGGATAGCAATCAGCCCCAGCATTTT.